The rows below give T cell receptor beta chains drawn from one sample of a study of cytomegalovirus exposure and HLA in healthy donors. Sequencing was performed with immunoSEQ multiplex PCR; in TCRdb, only in-frame clones are kept and a portion is missing. The sample includes fewer than 400,000 clones, around 86% of them seen just once. The sequencing sample was made of PBMCs. All receptors come from a woman aged 18-35 years in good health and CMV-seronegative. The CDR3 runs from the conserved cysteine through the conserved F or W. The D gene is left open where the match is weak. Some rows have no size entry. The others give once, few or many, or a class for an expanded clone.

V gene	J gene	clone size	D gene	CDR3 protein	CDR3 DNA
TRBV4-2	TRBJ1-1	-	TRBD1	CASSQVTGTEAFF	TGTGCCAGCAGCCAGGTGACAGGGACTGAAGCTTTCTTT
TRBV10-3	TRBJ2-7	-	-	CAISDEDYEQYF	TGTGCCATCAGTGATGAGGACTACGAGCAGTACTTC
TRBV7-9	TRBJ2-5	-	TRBD2	CASSPLGLGQETQYF	TGTGCCAGCAGCCCCCTCGGACTAGGCCAAGAGACCCAGTACTTC
TRBV15	TRBJ2-2	-	-	CATSRDWQGGELFF	TGTGCCACCAGCAGAGATTGGCAGGGCGGGGAGCTGTTTTTT
TRBV28	TRBJ2-7	-	-	CASRQGRNEQYF	TGTGCCAGCAGACAGGGGAGGAACGAGCAGTACTTC
TRBV6-5	TRBJ2-3	-	TRBD1	CASRQGAVDTQYF	TGTGCCAGCAGGCAGGGGGCTGTAGATACGCAGTATTTT
TRBV5-1	TRBJ2-1	-	-	CASSSGDYNEQFF	TGCGCCAGCAGCTCTGGAGACTACAATGAGCAGTTCTTC
TRBV29-1	TRBJ1-2	few	TRBD1	CSVTTGYGYTF	TGCAGCGTCACGACAGGGTATGGCTACACCTTC
TRBV7-9	TRBJ2-2	few	TRBD2	CASSLAGSGRTGELFF	TGTGCCAGCAGCTTAGCAGGTAGCGGGAGGACCGGGGAGCTGTTTTTT
TRBV10-3	TRBJ2-7	-	TRBD2	CAISVAGSAYEQYF	TGTGCCATCAGCGTAGCGGGTAGCGCCTACGAGCAGTACTTC
TRBV10-3	TRBJ2-7	-	TRBD1	CATDRGNDEQYF	TGTGCCACCGACAGGGGAAATGACGAGCAGTACTTC
TRBV28	TRBJ2-7	-	-	CASSLGRTYEQYF	TGTGCCAGCAGTTTAGGCAGAACCTACGAGCAGTACTTC
TRBV6-1	TRBJ1-5	-	-	CASSQDYSNQPQHF	TGTGCCAGCAGTCAGGATTATAGCAATCAGCCCCAGCATTTT
TRBV7-6	TRBJ2-1	-	-	CASSLAPASAYNEQFF	TGTGCCAGCAGCTTAGCCCCCGCGTCGGCCTACAATGAGCAGTTCTTC
TRBV23-1	TRBJ2-5	-	-	CASSQPGESETQYF	TGCGCCAGCAGTCAACCGGGAGAGTCAGAGACCCAGTACTTC
TRBV19	TRBJ1-5	few	-	CASSIVGGEQPQHF	TGTGCCAGTAGTATAGTGGGGGGTGAGCAGCCCCAGCATTTT
TRBV6-5	TRBJ2-7	-	TRBD2	CASSGLASGSHEQYF	TGTGCCAGCAGCGGTCTCGCTAGCGGGAGCCACGAGCAGTACTTC
TRBV4-2	TRBJ2-1	once	-	CASSLYRTNEQFF	TGTGCCAGCAGCCTATACCGGACTAATGAGCAGTTCTTC
TRBV4-2	TRBJ2-2	-	TRBD2	CASSQASGSSTGELFF	TGTGCCAGCAGCCAAGCTAGCGGGAGCTCCACCGGGGAGCTGTTTTTT
TRBV7-2	TRBJ2-7	once	-	CASSLEWQGQYF	TGTGCCAGCAGCTTAGAATGGCAGGGGCAGTACTTC
TRBV6-6	TRBJ1-1	once	-	CASSYSGGRGGTEAFF	TGTGCCAGCAGTTACTCGGGGGGGCGAGGAGGGACTGAAGCTTTCTTT
TRBV4-3	TRBJ2-7	-	TRBD2	CASSRTPPAGEGNEQYF	TGCGCCAGCAGCCGCACACCCCCAGCGGGGGAAGGCAACGAGCAGTACTTC
TRBV6-6	TRBJ2-7	-	-	CASSYDRDWEQYF	TGTGCCAGCAGTTACGACAGGGACTGGGAGCAGTACTTC
TRBV4-1	TRBJ1-2	-	-	CASSQETVNNYGYTF	TGCGCCAGCAGCCAAGAGACAGTCAATAACTATGGCTACACCTTC
TRBV28	TRBJ1-5	-	-	CASSADFSPGNQPQHF	TGTGCCAGCAGTGCCGACTTCTCCCCCGGCAATCAGCCCCAGCATTTT
TRBV7-2	TRBJ2-3	-	-	CASSSRVTDTQYF	TGTGCCAGCAGCTCCCGGGTCACAGATACGCAGTATTTT
TRBV2	TRBJ2-7	few	-	CASSEYGEQYF	TGTGCCAGCAGTGAGTACGGGGAGCAGTACTTC
TRBV2	TRBJ1-1	-	-	CASTEGRGNTEAFF	TGTGCCAGCACCGAGGGCCGGGGAAACACTGAAGCTTTCTTT
TRBV6-5	TRBJ1-5	once	-	CASRGFGGDQPQHF	TGTGCCAGCAGGGGGTTCGGGGGGGATCAGCCCCAGCATTTT
TRBV6-6	TRBJ1-2	-	TRBD1	CASSNPTGGGEGYTF	TGTGCCAGCAGTAACCCGACAGGGGGCGGAGAGGGCTACACCTTC
TRBV19	TRBJ2-7	-	TRBD1	CASGRSPGQGAGGYEQYF	TGTGCCAGTGGTAGAAGTCCGGGACAGGGGGCAGGTGGGTACGAGCAGTACTTC
TRBV2	TRBJ2-2	-	-	CATQDIYTGELFF	TGTGCCACCCAGGACATCTACACCGGGGAGCTGTTTTTT
TRBV5-1	TRBJ1-5	-	-	CASSVGSGGQPQHF	TGCGCCAGCAGCGTGGGTTCCGGGGGGCAGCCCCAGCATTTT
TRBV7-8	TRBJ2-5	-	TRBD1	CASSSKTGNQETQYF	TGTGCCAGCAGCTCCAAGACAGGGAACCAAGAGACCCAGTACTTC
TRBV7-8	TRBJ2-7	-	TRBD1	CASSLLGQGTYEQYF	TGTGCCAGCAGCTTATTGGGACAGGGAACCTACGAGCAGTACTTC
TRBV11-2	TRBJ2-7	-	-	CASSLGRLTSYEQYF	TGTGCCAGCAGCTTAGGGCGGCTAACTTCCTACGAGCAGTACTTC
TRBV16	TRBJ2-1	-	TRBD2	CASSPTSGGTHEQFF	TGTGCCAGCAGCCCTACTAGCGGAGGGACGCATGAGCAGTTCTTC
TRBV19	TRBJ1-2	-	-	CASSISTGPNYGYTF	TGTGCCAGTAGTATCTCGACAGGACCTAACTATGGCTACACCTTC
TRBV5-1	TRBJ2-3	-	-	CASSPGQLSTDTQYF	TGCGCCAGCAGCCCTGGACAGCTCAGCACAGATACGCAGTATTTT
TRBV7-9	TRBJ2-5	-	-	CASSLGWVLAQYQETQYF	TGTGCCAGCAGCTTAGGATGGGTGCTAGCGCAATACCAAGAGACCCAGTACTTC
TRBV10-3	TRBJ1-2	-	-	CAIRPWGDESNYGYTF	TGTGCCATCAGACCATGGGGGGACGAAAGTAACTATGGCTACACCTTC
TRBV6-5	TRBJ2-7	-	TRBD1	CASRGQGKSYEQYF	TGTGCCAGCCGTGGACAGGGGAAGTCCTACGAGCAGTACTTC
TRBV2	TRBJ2-1	-	TRBD2	CASSRTGTSFHEQFF	TGTGCCAGCAGCCGGACCGGGACTAGTTTCCATGAGCAGTTCTTC
TRBV7-3	TRBJ2-1	-	-	CASSPPGSYNEQFF	TGTGCCAGCAGCCCGCCCGGGAGCTACAATGAGCAGTTCTTC
TRBV18	TRBJ2-7	-	TRBD2	CASSPVAGAASEQYF	TGTGCCAGCTCACCGGTAGCGGGAGCGGCGAGTGAGCAGTACTTC
TRBV15	TRBJ1-4	once	TRBD1	CATSVRQGTNEKLFF	TGTGCCACCAGCGTTAGACAGGGAACTAATGAAAAACTGTTTTTT
TRBV5-4	TRBJ1-1	-	TRBD1	CASSLRTGPMNTEAFF	TGTGCCAGCAGCTTGCGGACAGGACCTATGAACACTGAAGCTTTCTTT
TRBV28	TRBJ2-5	-	TRBD1	CASSSGTEETQYF	TGTGCCAGCAGTTCTGGGACAGAAGAGACCCAGTACTTC
TRBV20-1	TRBJ2-7	-	-	CSATQGYEQYF	TGCAGTGCGACACAGGGCTACGAGCAGTACTTC
TRBV18	TRBJ1-1	-	-	CASSTAENTEAFF	TGTGCCAGCTCTACGGCGGAGAACACTGAAGCTTTCTTT
TRBV15	TRBJ2-4	-	TRBD2	CATSRDLVPGGSIQYF	TGTGCCACCAGCAGAGATCTGGTCCCGGGAGGGAGCATTCAGTACTTC
TRBV10-3	TRBJ1-2	-	-	CAIRADPSNYGYTF	TGTGCCATCAGAGCCGATCCGAGTAACTATGGCTACACCTTC
TRBV5-4	TRBJ2-3	-	-	CASSQPGLAVDTQYF	TGTGCCAGCAGCCAGCCGGGACTGGCCGTAGATACGCAGTATTTT
TRBV18	TRBJ2-7	-	TRBD2	CASSPLTTSGEQYF	TGTGCCAGCTCACCACTAACAACTAGCGGCGAGCAGTACTTC
TRBV19	TRBJ2-1	-	-	CASSPQGYNEQFF	TGTGCCAGTAGTCCGCAGGGCTACAATGAGCAGTTCTTC
TRBV11-3	TRBJ2-1	once	-	CASSPRRGIAAEQFF	TGTGCCAGCAGCCCGAGGAGGGGAATAGCTGCTGAGCAGTTCTTC